The source of this TCR beta chain is a study of response to subunit inactivated influenza vaccine. Comments on this clonotype: With a much larger clone just one base away, this may be a read error.

MiXCR, run by TCRdb on the RT-PCR reads, gives a single entry per CDR3 protein. The table has a few hundred thousand distinct CDR3 sequences, approximately 15% seen once. Germline V gene sequence: CDR1 SQVTM, CDR2 ANQGSEA. V lost 2 bases to trimming and J lost 4 bases, with 21 bases between them. The CDR3 consists of 16 residues. Sequencing was performed on PBMCs from blood, taken 11 to 12 days after vaccination. This chain joins TRBV29-1 and TRBJ2-7, with D possibly being TRBD1 (5 bases). The TCR comes from a man between 45 and 60 years old who received an inactivated influenza vaccine. The CDR3: CSVEMGATDARYEQYF. The DNA of the CDR3 is TGCAGCGTTGAAATGGGTGCGACAGACGCTCGATACGAGCAGTACTTC.